Presented here are 4 T cell receptor beta chains from one specimen sequenced in a study of PD-L1 blockade in urothelial cancer. Produced via immunoSEQ multiplex PCR; TCRdb's table is partial and in-frame only. The table includes some 71,000 clones, more than 75% detected once. Time point defined: pretreatment peripheral blood. The sample here was PBMCs, taken around atezolizumab (anti-PD-L1) treatment. These receptors were collected from a man aged 55 to 70 with urothelial cancer.

The chain is built from TRBV6-5 and TRBJ1-2, with 7 bases aligning to TRBD1. CDR3 length: 15 amino acids. Germline-derived CDR1 and CDR2 are MNHEY and SVGAGI. V shed 0 bases, J shed 4 bases, and the junction held 5 bases outside the gene matches. CDR3 sequence (DNA): TGTGCCAGCAGTTACTCTGGGACAGAAGGCTATGGCTACACCTTC. Amino acids: CASSYSGTEGYGYTF.

This clone came up once. This sequence joins TRBV28 and TRBJ1-1; D remains unclear. The germline gives CDR1 MDHEN, CDR2 SYDVKM. The germline V and J ends were trimmed by 3 bases and 9 bases, with 14 bases remaining between them. The CDR3 totals 13 residues. CDR3 region: CASSFSGDSKAFF. For the CDR3, the DNA is TGTGCCAGCAGTTTTAGCGGGGATTCGAAAGCTTTCTTT.

On this clone itself: An end of the junction differs from the germline gene, which may be a read error. The rearrangement uses TRBV7-7 and TRBJ2-2; D remains unclear. The CDR3 runs to 15 residues. Germline CDR1 SSHAT, CDR2 FNYEAQ (reference sequence). The CDR3 spells CASSVAPVNTGELFF. For the CDR3, the DNA is TGTGCTAGCAGCGTGGCCCCTGTGAACACCGGGGAGCTGTTTTTT.

The V and J genes are TRBV10-3 and TRBJ1-1; 8 bases fit TRBD1. From germline, CDR1 is ENHRY and CDR2 SYGVKD. The CDR3 has 18 amino acids. After removal of 3 bases from V and 5 bases from J, the junction contained 17 bases not matched to a gene. The CDR3 reads CAISDPYRGETGGTEAFF. Written as DNA, the CDR3 is TGTGCCATCAGTGACCCGTACAGGGGGGAGACCGGGGGTACTGAAGCTTTCTTT.